The next 18 T cell receptor beta chains were all read from a single sample in a study of blood T cell repertoires in COVID-19. TCRdb's table, derived via immunoSEQ multiplex PCR, lists solely in-frame clones and lacks some. The sample carries hundreds of thousands of clones, less than 90% recorded once. Sequenced: peripheral blood. The receptor set was obtained from a woman aged 50 to 60 with COVID-19, enrolled during active disease.

The rearrangement uses TRBV4-1 and TRBJ1-6, with D possibly TRBD1 on 5 matching bases. The CDR3 covers 16 residues. Trimming shortened V by 5 bases and J by 3 bases, and 14 bases separated the two germline ends. Germline V gene lookup returns CDR1 MGHRA and CDR2 YSYEKL. The CDR3 nucleotides are TGCGCCAGCAGCTTAGGGGTCAGCGACTATAATTCACCCCTCCACTTT. The encoded protein is CASSLGVSDYNSPLHF.

This sequence joins TRBV5-6 and TRBJ1-4; D gene unclear. V was clipped by 4 bases and J by 3 bases, with 16 bases between them. The length of the CDR3 is 16 residues. Germline assignment: CDR1 SGHDT and CDR2 YYEEEE. The CDR3 loop reads CASSLRPEEPNEKLFF. CDR3 DNA sequence: TGTGCCAGCAGCCTACGGCCGGAGGAGCCTAATGAAAAACTGTTTTTT.

The V gene is TRBV10-2, the J gene TRBJ1-5; D is uncertain. Between the trimmed V and J ends, which lost 2 bases and 6 bases, there was a span of 8 bases. Germline CDR1 is WSHSY and CDR2 is SAAADI. This CDR3 region has 13 residues. The CDR3 spells CASSEIAGQPQHF. CDR3 DNA: TGCGCCAGCAGTGAGATCGCGGGTCAGCCCCAGCATTTT.

The chain recombines TRBV4-1 with TRBJ1-4; D uncertain. The germline gives CDR1 MGHRA, CDR2 YSYEKL. The V end was cut by 0 bases, the J end by 5 bases, with 10 bases between. The CDR3 totals 15 residues. CDR3 protein: CASSQDITRNEKLFF. The CDR3 DNA reads as TGCGCCAGCAGCCAAGATATAACGAGGAATGAAAAACTGTTTTTT.

This clone has only one observation. Here the CDR3 DNA reads TGTGCCAGCAGTGACAGGACAACGAACACTGAAGCTTTCTTT. It translates to CASSDRTTNTEAFF. The V call is TRBV6-1, the J call TRBJ1-1; tentatively, D is TRBD1 (5 bases). Trimming cost V 3 bases and J 1 base, with 9 bases left between them. The CDR3 contains 14 residues. Germline lookup yields CDR1 MNHNS and CDR2 SASEGT.

V gene TRBV30 combines with J gene TRBJ2-1; 10 bases fit TRBD2. The CDR3 runs to 14 residues. From germline, CDR1 is GTSNPN and CDR2 SVGIG (reference sequence). The V gene end was trimmed by 7 bases and the J gene end by 8 bases; junction bases not matched to a gene: 11. The CDR3 here is CASDQRGGLDEQFF. Written as DNA, the CDR3 is TGTGCCTCCGACCAGCGGGGGGGCCTTGATGAGCAGTTCTTC.

This clone was counted a single time. The chain carries TRBV6-5 and TRBJ1-5; tentatively, D is TRBD1 (6 bases). The CDR3 covers 15 residues. V was cut by 5 bases and J by 5 bases, with 16 bases left in between. Germline V CDR1 and CDR2: MNHEY, SVGAGI. This chain's CDR3 is CASSKNGQSDQPQHF. The CDR3 DNA reads as TGTGCCAGCAGTAAGAACGGACAGTCTGATCAGCCCCAGCATTTT.

The chain recombines TRBV19 with TRBJ1-4, with 9 positions matching TRBD1. The junction had 15 bases not matched to a gene; V was cut back by 7 bases and J by 15 bases. The CDR3 totals 14 residues. From germline, CDR1 is LNHDA and CDR2 SQIVND (reference sequence). The CDR3 DNA reads TGTGCCAGTATTCGAAGGGACAGGGATTCGCCCGTGTTTTTT. Translated, it gives CASIRRDRDSPVFF. Complete variable domain (other parts from reference TRBV19 and TRBJ1-4): DGGITQSPKYLFRKEGQNVTLSCEQNLNHDAMYWYRQDPGQGLRLIYYSQIVNDFQKGDIAEGYSVSREKKESFPLTVTSAQKNPTAFYLCASIRRDRDSPVFFGSGTQLSVL.

The chain couples TRBV2 to TRBJ1-2; 7 bases are shared with TRBD1. The V gene's germline CDR1 is SNHLY and CDR2 FYNNEI. V shed 6 bases and J 2 bases; nucleotides not matched to a gene: 3. The CDR3 covers 13 residues. In DNA, the CDR3 is TGTGCCAGCAGAGACAGGGCCAACTATGGCTACACCTTC. Its protein product is CASRDRANYGYTF. The whole variable domain, remainder taken from reference TRBV2 and TRBJ1-2, is EPEVTQTPSHQVTQMGQEVILRCVPISNHLYFYWYRQILGQKVEFLVSFYNNEISEKSEIFDDQFSVERPDGSNFTLKIRSTKLEDSAMYFCASRDRANYGYTFGSGTRLTVV.

J is TRBJ2-2 and V is TRBV10-2, with D unclear. Per germline, CDR1 WSHSY and CDR2 SAAADI. V lost 7 bases and J lost 5, with 5 bases in between. This CDR3 has 11 amino acids. The CDR3 coding sequence is TGCGCCAGCACCAGGACCGGGGAGCTGTTTTTT. Amino acids: CASTRTGELFF.

CDR3 protein: CASSLGQANGYTF. The CDR3 DNA is TGTGCCAGCAGCTTAGGACAGGCGAATGGCTACACCTTC. The rearrangement uses TRBV11-2 and TRBJ1-2; maybe TRBD1 (6 bases). V was shortened by 1 base and J by 6 bases, with 9 bases between the two germline ends. Germline CDR1 is SGHAT and CDR2 is FQNNGV. The CDR3 loop spans 13 amino acids.

The chain couples TRBV27 to TRBJ2-7; D is uncertain. Trimming left V 3 bases short and J 3 bases short, with 9 bases between. The germline V gene encodes CDR1 MNHEY and CDR2 SMNVEV (reference sequence). The CDR3 has 13 residues. Here the CDR3 DNA reads TGTGCCAGCAGTTTGGGCCTACACTACGAGCAGTACTTC. It is translated as CASSLGLHYEQYF.

The rearrangement joins TRBV19 to TRBJ1-1, with TRBD1 matching over 8 bases. The CDR3 is 17 amino acids. Germline V gene sequence: CDR1 LNHDA, CDR2 SQIVND (reference sequence). V gave up 8 bases and J gave up 0 bases; unmatched junction bases: 14. The CDR3 DNA is TGTGCCAGTGGGCAGGGGGCGTTTTCCACGATGAACACTGAAGCTTTCTTT. Protein product: CASGQGAFSTMNTEAFF.

The V call is TRBV2, the J call TRBJ2-1; 12 nucleotides agree with TRBD2. The V gene's germline CDR1 is SNHLY and CDR2 FYNNEI. The CDR3 has 16 residues. V lost 6 bases, J lost 4 bases, and 7 bases stayed unmatched. CDR3 in DNA: TGTGCCAGCAGAAACCTAACTAGCGGGGGGTACAATGAGCAGTTCTTC. It codes for CASRNLTSGGYNEQFF.

V usage is TRBV9 and J usage is TRBJ2-7; possibly TRBD1 for D (6 bases). Germline V CDR1 and CDR2: SGDLS, YYNGEE. V was trimmed by 3 bases and J by 5 bases, leaving 18 bases between them. This CDR3 region has 15 residues. The DNA of the CDR3 is TGTGCCAGCAGCGGGGTCACAGGGCATCGCCACGAGCAGTACTTC. Amino acids: CASSGVTGHRHEQYF.

This clone appeared a single time. The V call is TRBV10-3, the J call TRBJ1-1; possibly TRBD1 for D (6 bases). Germline CDR1 is ENHRY and CDR2 is SYGVKD. The CDR3 covers 12 residues. V was cut by 10 bases and J by 3 bases, with 12 bases left in between. The CDR3 region has the DNA TGTGCCACAGGGGAGCAGGACACTGAAGCTTTCTTT. It encodes CATGEQDTEAFF.

This chain joins TRBV7-9 and TRBJ1-6; possible D gene TRBD1, 5 bases. Between the trimmed V and J ends, which lost 6 bases and 9 bases, there was a span of 12 bases. Germline-derived CDR1 and CDR2 are SEHNR and FQNEAQ (reference sequence). The CDR3 is made up of 13 amino acids. CDR3 loop: CASSSRGGSPLHF. DNA of the CDR3: TGTGCCAGCAGTTCAAGGGGCGGTTCACCCCTCCACTTT.

The chain joins TRBV7-2 to TRBJ1-2, with D possibly matching TRBD1 (5 bases). V was clipped by 2 bases and J by 0 bases, with 10 bases between them. This CDR3 spans 15 amino acids. Germline CDR1 and CDR2: SGHTA and FQGNSA. As DNA, the CDR3 is TGTGCCAGCAGCTTAACGACAGTAGCTAACTATGGCTACACCTTC. Protein sequence: CASSLTTVANYGYTF.